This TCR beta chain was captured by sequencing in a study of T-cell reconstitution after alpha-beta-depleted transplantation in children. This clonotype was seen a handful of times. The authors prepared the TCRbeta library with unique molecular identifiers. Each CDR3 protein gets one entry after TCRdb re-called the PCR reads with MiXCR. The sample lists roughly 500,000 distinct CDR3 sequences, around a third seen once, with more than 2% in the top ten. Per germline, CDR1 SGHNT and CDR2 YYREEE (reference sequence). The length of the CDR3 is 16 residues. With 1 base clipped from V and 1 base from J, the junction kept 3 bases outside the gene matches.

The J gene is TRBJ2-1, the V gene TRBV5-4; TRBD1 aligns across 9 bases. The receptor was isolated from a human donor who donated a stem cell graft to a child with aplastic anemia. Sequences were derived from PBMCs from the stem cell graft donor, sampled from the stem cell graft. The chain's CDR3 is CASSLPGQGSYNEQFF. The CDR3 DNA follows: TGTGCCAGCAGCTTGCCGGGACAGGGATCCTACAATGAGCAGTTCTTC. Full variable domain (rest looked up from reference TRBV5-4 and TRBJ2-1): ETGVTQSPTHLIKTRGQQVTLRCSSQSGHNTVSWYQQALGQGPQFIFQYYREEENGRGNFPPRFSGLQFPNYSSELNVNALELDDSALYLCASSLPGQGSYNEQFFGPGTRLTVL.